This T cell receptor (beta chain) was captured in a study of T cell clonality in common variable immunodeficiency. The CDR3 consists of 12 residues. Looked up from germline, CDR1 is DFQATT and CDR2 is SNEGSKA (reference sequence). Trimming took off 5 bases at V and 0 bases at J, with 8 bases between the two ends. This clone came up many times. Coverage ceases 3 residues before the CDR3 finishes, and the germline J gene fills in the end. Sequencing used immunoSEQ multiplex PCR; TCRdb keeps in-frame clones, though not all of them. Observed are about 52,000 clones, no singletons, with the top ten taking 1.8%.

Specimen: peripheral blood mononuclear cells. The chain uses TRBV20-1 and TRBJ2-7; D may be TRBD2 (5 bases). This clonotype originated in a person aged 18 to 75 in good health. The sequenced part of the CDR3 DNA is TGCAGTGCTCCCGGGGTCTCCTACGAG. This encodes CSAPGVSYE. The CDR3 as a whole reads CSAPGVSYEQYF.